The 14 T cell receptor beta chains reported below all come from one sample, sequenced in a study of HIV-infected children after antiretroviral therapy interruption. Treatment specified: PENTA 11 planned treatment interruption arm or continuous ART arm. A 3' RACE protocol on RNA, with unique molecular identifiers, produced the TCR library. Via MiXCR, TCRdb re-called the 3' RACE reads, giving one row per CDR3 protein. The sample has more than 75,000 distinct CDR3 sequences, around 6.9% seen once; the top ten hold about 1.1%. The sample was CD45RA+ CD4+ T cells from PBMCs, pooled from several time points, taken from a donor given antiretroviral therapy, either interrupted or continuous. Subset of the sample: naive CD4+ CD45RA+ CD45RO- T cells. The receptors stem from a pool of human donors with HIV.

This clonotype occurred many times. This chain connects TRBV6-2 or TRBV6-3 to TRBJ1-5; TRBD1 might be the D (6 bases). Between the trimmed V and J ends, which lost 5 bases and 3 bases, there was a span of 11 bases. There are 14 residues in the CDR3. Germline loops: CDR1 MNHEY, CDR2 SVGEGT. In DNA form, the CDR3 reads TGTGCCAGCAGTATGCCAGGGGTCAATCAGCCCCAGCATTTT. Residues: CASSMPGVNQPQHF.

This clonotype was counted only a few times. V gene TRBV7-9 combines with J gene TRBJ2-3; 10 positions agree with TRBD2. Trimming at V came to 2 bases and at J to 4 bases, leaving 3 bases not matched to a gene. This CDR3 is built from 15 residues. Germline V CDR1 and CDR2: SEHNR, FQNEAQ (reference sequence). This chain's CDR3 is CASSLQRGGPDTQYF. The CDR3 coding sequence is TGTGCCAGCAGCTTACAGCGGGGGGGGCCAGATACGCAGTATTTT. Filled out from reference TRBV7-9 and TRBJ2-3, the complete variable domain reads DTGVSQNPRHKITKRGQNVTFRCDPISEHNRLYWYRQTLGQGPEFLTYFQNEAQLEKSRLLSDRFSAERPKGSFSTLEIQRTEQGDSAMYLCASSLQRGGPDTQYFGPGTRLTVL.

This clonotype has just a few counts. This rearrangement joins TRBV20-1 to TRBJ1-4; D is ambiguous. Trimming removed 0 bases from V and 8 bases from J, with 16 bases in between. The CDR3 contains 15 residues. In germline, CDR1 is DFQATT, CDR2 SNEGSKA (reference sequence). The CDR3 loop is CSARDVSGQLEKLFF. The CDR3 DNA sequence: TGCAGTGCTAGAGATGTGAGTGGGCAGCTAGAAAAACTGTTTTTT.

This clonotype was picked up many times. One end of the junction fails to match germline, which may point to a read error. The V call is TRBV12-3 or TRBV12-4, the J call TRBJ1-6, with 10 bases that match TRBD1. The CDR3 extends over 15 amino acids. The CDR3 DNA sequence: TGTGCAAGCAGCGCGGGACAGGGGTATAATTCGCCCCTCTACTTT. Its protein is CASSAGQGYNSPLYF.

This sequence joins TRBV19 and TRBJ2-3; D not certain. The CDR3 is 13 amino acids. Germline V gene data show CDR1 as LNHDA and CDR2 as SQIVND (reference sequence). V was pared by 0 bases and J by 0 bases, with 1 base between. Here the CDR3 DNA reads TGTGCCAGTAGTATAGACAGCACAGATACGCAGTATTTT. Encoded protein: CASSIDSTDTQYF.

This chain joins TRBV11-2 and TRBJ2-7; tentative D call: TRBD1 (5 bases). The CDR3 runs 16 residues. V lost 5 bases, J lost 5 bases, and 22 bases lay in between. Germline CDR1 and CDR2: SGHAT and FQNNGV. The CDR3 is CASSAFQLAGNDEQYF. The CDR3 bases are TGTGCCAGCAGCGCATTTCAGTTGGCAGGGAACGACGAGCAGTACTTC.

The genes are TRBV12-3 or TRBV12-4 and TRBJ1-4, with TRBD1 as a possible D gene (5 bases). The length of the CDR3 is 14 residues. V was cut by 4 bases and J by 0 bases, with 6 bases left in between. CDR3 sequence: CASSSTATNEKLFF. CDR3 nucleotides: TGTGCCAGCAGTTCGACAGCAACTAATGAAAAACTGTTTTTT.

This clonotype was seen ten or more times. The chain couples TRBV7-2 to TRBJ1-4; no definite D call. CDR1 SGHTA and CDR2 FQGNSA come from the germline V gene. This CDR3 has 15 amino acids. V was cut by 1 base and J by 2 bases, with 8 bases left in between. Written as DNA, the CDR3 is TGTGCCAGCAGCTTAGTATCCTCGACTAATGAAAAACTGTTTTTT. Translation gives CASSLVSSTNEKLFF.

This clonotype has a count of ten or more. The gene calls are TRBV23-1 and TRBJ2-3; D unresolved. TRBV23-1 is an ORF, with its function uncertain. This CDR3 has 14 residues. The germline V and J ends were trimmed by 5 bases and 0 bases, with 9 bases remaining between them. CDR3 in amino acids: CASSRRKSTDTQYF. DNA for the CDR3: TGCGCCAGCAGTAGACGGAAGAGCACAGATACGCAGTATTTT.

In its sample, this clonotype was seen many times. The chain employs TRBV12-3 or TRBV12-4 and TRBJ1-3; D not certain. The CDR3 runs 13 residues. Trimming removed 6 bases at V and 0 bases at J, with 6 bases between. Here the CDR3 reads CASRDGSGNTIYF. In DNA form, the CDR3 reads TGTGCCAGCAGGGACGGCTCTGGAAACACCATATATTTT.

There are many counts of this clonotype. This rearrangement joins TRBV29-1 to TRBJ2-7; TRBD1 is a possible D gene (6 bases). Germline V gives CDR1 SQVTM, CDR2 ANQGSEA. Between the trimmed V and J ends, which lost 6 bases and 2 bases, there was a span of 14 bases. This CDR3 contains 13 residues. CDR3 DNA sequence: TGCAGCGTGGGGTCGGGACAAGCCTACGAGCAGTACTTC. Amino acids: CSVGSGQAYEQYF.

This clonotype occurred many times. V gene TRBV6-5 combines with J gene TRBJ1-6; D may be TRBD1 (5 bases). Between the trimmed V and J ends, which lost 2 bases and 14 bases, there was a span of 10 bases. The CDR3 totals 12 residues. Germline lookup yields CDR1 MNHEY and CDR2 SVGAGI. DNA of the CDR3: TGTGCCAGCAGTTACGGGCAGGGTGCCCTCCACTTT. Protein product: CASSYGQGALHF.

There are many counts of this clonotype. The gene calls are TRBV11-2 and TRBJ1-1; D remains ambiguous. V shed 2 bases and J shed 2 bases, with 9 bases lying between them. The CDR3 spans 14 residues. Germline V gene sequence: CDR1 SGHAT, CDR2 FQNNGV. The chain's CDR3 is CASSLKRLNTEAFF. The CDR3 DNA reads TGTGCCAGCAGCTTAAAACGCCTAAACACTGAAGCTTTCTTT.

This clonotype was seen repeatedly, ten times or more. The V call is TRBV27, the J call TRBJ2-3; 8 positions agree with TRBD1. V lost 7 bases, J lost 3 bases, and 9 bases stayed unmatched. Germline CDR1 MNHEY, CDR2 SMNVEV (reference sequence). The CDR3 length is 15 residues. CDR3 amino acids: CASKGATGVTDTQYF. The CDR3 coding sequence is TGTGCCAGCAAGGGGGCGACAGGGGTAACAGATACGCAGTATTTT.